These 27 T cell receptor beta chains originate from one sample sequenced in a study of tissue T cells after allogeneic stem cell transplantation. Repertoires were generated with immunoSEQ multiplex PCR, while TCRdb's copy carries only in-frame clones and drops some. Here the sample spans thousands of clones, approximately 35% being singletons. Indicated time point: mouse harvest day 14 after allogeneic transplant. Mouse grafts combined 10^7 T-cell-depleted bone marrow cells with 10^6 splenic CD5+ T cells. The sequenced material came from skin. Receptors were obtained from a female BALB/c mouse given C57BL/6 T cells with graft-versus-host disease after an allogeneic hematopoietic cell transplant.

By its share, this clone is medium-sized. Gene names are the mouse ones. With the read ending 1 residue before the CDR3 end, the germline J gene is used to fill in that end. J is TRBJ2-3 and V is TRBV26; D remains unclear. The CDR3 has 13 amino acids. The V gene lost 0 bases and the J gene lost 4 bases, with 5 bases spanning the gap. Per the germline V gene, CDR1 is KGHPV and CDR2 is FQNQEV (reference sequence). The CDR3 DNA, read in part, is TGTGCCAGCAGTCTGTCCCAGACAGAAACGCTGTAT. Its protein product is CASSLSQTETLY. The full CDR3 protein reads CASSLSQTETLYF.

Worth noting for this clone: The germline and genes are mouse ones. The read stops 1 residue short of the end of the CDR3; the missing end is completed from the germline J gene. The chain uses TRBV23 and TRBJ2-4. The CDR3 has 15 residues. CDR1 is KGHTA and CDR2 is FQNQQP in the germline V gene. The CDR3 spells CSSSRQGGSQNTLYF. The DNA read from the CDR3 is TGCTCCAGCAGTCGTCAGGGGGGGAGTCAAAACACCTTGTAC.

Within the sample, this clone is medium-sized. All gene names here are mouse names. The read falls 1 residue short of the CDR3 end, and the missing part is taken from the germline J gene. The V and J genes are TRBV26 and TRBJ1-4; no clear D gene. The germline V gene encodes CDR1 KGHPV and CDR2 FQNQEV (reference sequence). This CDR3 is built from 14 residues. Trimming shortened V by 4 bases and J by 0 bases, and 6 bases separated the two germline ends. The CDR3 DNA, read in part, is TGTGCCAGCAGTCACAGTATTTCCAACGAAAGATTATTT. Protein: CASSHSISNERLF. The CDR3 in full is CASSHSISNERLFF.

This clone is classed as medium-sized. The listed genes are named as in mouse. Coverage ceases 1 residue before the CDR3 finishes, and the germline J gene fills in the end. The chain joins TRBV26 to TRBJ1-2, with D unclear. Trimming took 4 bases from V and 0 from J, leaving 3 bases between them. The length of the CDR3 is 12 residues. Per the germline V gene, CDR1 is KGHPV and CDR2 is FQNQEV (reference sequence). CDR3 DNA (partial): TGTGCCAGCAGTCCTTCAAACTCCGACTACACC. Its protein is CASSPSNSDYT. The full CDR3 protein reads CASSPSNSDYTF.

Only a few counts were recorded for this clone. Mouse germline and gene names are used. The CDR3 extends 1 residue past the end of the read, so its final part is completed from the germline J gene. The chain is built from TRBV26 and TRBJ2-7, with 7 bases identical to TRBD2. The CDR3 runs to 14 residues. V lost 2 bases to trimming and J lost 0 bases; unmatched junction nucleotides: 1. CDR1 and CDR2 (germline): KGHPV, FQNQEV (reference sequence). This CDR3 reads CASSLMGGSYEQYF. The sequenced CDR3 bases are TGTGCCAGCAGTCTGATGGGGGGCTCCTATGAACAGTAC.

About this clone itself: Mouse gene names and germline throughout. Sequencing ends 1 residue short of the CDR3 end; the germline J gene provides the rest. The V gene is TRBV26, the J gene TRBJ1-4; TRBD1 aligns across 7 bases. Germline lookup yields CDR1 KGHPV and CDR2 FQNQEV (reference sequence). This CDR3 has 15 residues. V lost 4 bases to trimming and J lost 6 bases; unmatched junction nucleotides: 8. The CDR3 DNA, read in part, is TGTGCCAGCAGTCCCCGCACAGGGGCGGACGAAAGATTATTT. It codes for CASSPRTGADERLF. The full-length CDR3 reads as CASSPRTGADERLFF.

To note about this clone: These gene names are mouse names. The observed sequence ends 1 residue before the CDR3 terminus, with the missing tail filled in from the germline J gene. The chain has TRBV13-3 and TRBJ2-1; TRBD1 matches 8 bases. The CDR3 has 14 residues. Germline assignment: CDR1 NNHDY and CDR2 SYVADS. The J segment lost 1 base and the V segment lost 9 bases, leaving 6 bases of the junction unmatched. The part of the CDR3 DNA that was read is TGTGCCACAGTACGGACAGGGAACTATGCTGAGCAGTTC. Translating it yields CATVRTGNYAEQF. The complete CDR3 protein is CATVRTGNYAEQFF.

Note on this clone: The genes are named according to mouse. This same CDR3 is encoded by further DNA sequences in the sample. CDR3 sequence: CASSPQTNERLFF. The DNA read from the CDR3 is TGTGCCAGCAGTCCACAGACCAACGAAAGATTATTT. The J gene is TRBJ1-4, the V gene TRBV26; D is unresolved. The read stops 1 residue short of the end of the CDR3; the missing end is completed from the germline J gene. Germline assignment: CDR1 KGHPV and CDR2 FQNQEV (reference sequence). Trimming cost V 4 bases and J 3 bases, with 6 bases left between them. This CDR3 has 13 residues.

Sample share makes this clone medium-sized (0.01 to 0.1%). Germline and genes here are mouse. The observed sequence ends 1 residue before the CDR3 terminus, with the missing tail filled in from the germline J gene. This rearrangement joins TRBV26 to TRBJ2-1; TRBD1 is a possible D gene (6 bases). The CDR3 totals 14 residues. Germline CDR1 reads KGHPV; CDR2 reads FQNQEV (reference sequence). V lost 6 bases and J 3 bases, leaving 12 bases between the germline ends. The part of the CDR3 DNA that was read is TGTGCCAGCAGACCGGGACATAGCTATGCTGAGCAGTTC. Translating it yields CASRPGHSYAEQF. The entire CDR3 is CASRPGHSYAEQFF. The full variable domain, its missing parts supplied by reference TRBV26 and TRBJ2-1, is NSKVIQTPRYLVKGQGQKAKMRCIPEKGHPVVFWYQQNKNNEFKFLINFQNQEVLQQIDMTEKRFSAECPSNSPCSLEIQSSEAGDSALYLCASRPGHSYAEQFFGPGTRLTVL.

On this clone itself: The genes are named according to mouse. Read sequence stops 1 residue before the CDR3 end, and the germline J gene provides the missing end. The chain employs TRBV26 and TRBJ2-5; 8 bases align to TRBD2. This CDR3 is 13 amino acids long. From germline, CDR1 is KGHPV and CDR2 FQNQEV (reference sequence). V lost 5 bases and J lost 2; bases outside the gene matches: 0. The chain's CDR3 is CASSGGAQDTQYF. CDR3 DNA, as far as it was read: TGTGCCAGCAGTGGGGGGGCCCAAGACACCCAGTAC.

As to this clone: Gene names and germline match the mouse. The DNA ends 1 residue before the CDR3 does, and the rest of the CDR3 is filled in from the germline J gene. This sample also contains other DNA sequences that code for the same CDR3. This chain uses TRBV26 with TRBJ2-2, with TRBD2 identical over 7 bases. V was pared by 3 bases and J by 0 bases, with 1 base of the junction left unmatched. Germline V CDR1 and CDR2: KGHPV, FQNQEV (reference sequence). This CDR3 has 15 amino acids. The DNA read from the CDR3 is TGTGCCAGCAGTCTTCTGGGGGCAAACACCGGGCAGCTCTAC. It translates to CASSLLGANTGQLY. The complete CDR3 reads CASSLLGANTGQLYF.

This clone showed up just a few times. Genes and germline come from the mouse. The missing CDR3 end, 1 residue past where the read stops, is filled in from the germline J gene. The rearrangement uses TRBV14 and TRBJ2-7, with D hard to call. V lost 2 bases to trimming and J lost 4 bases, with 4 bases between them. CDR1 is SGHDT and CDR2 is FRDEAV in the germline V gene. This CDR3 contains 11 residues. The CDR3 sequence is CASSLPYEQYF. The CDR3 DNA, read in part, is TGTGCCAGCAGTTTACCGTATGAACAGTAC.

This clone was observed a few times. Germline and genes here are mouse. Read coverage stops 1 residue before the CDR3 terminus; the germline J gene supplies the remainder. The rearrangement links TRBV3 to TRBJ2-1; D remains unclear. Germline CDR1 is SNHLY and CDR2 is FYNGKV (reference sequence). The CDR3 extends over 14 amino acids. V lost 5 bases, J lost 3 bases, and 11 bases lay in between. The covered CDR3 bases are TGTGCCAGCAGCCCCAGGTTGGGCTATGCTGAGCAGTTC. Translating it yields CASSPRLGYAEQF. The whole CDR3 protein reads CASSPRLGYAEQFF.

This clone was picked up a small number of times. Gene names denote mouse genes. The read halts 1 residue ahead of the CDR3 end, with the missing end drawn from the germline J gene. The V and J genes are TRBV13-2 and TRBJ2-1; weak D call: TRBD2 (6 bases). Germline values: CDR1 NNHNN, CDR2 SYGAGS (reference sequence). V lost 3 bases to trimming and J lost 1 base, with 8 bases between them. The CDR3 covers 14 residues. The CDR3 bases that were read are TGTGCCAGCGGTGGAGACTGGAACTATGCTGAGCAGTTC. Protein product: CASGGDWNYAEQF. From start to end, the CDR3 is CASGGDWNYAEQFF.

This clone was counted only a few times. The listed genes are named as in mouse. Additional DNA sequences in this sample encode the identical CDR3. The CDR3 bases that were read are TGTGCCAGCAGTCTTGGGACAGGGGACACCGGGCAGCTCTAC. This sequence encodes CASSLGTGDTGQLY. In full, the CDR3 is CASSLGTGDTGQLYF. The chain has TRBV26 and TRBJ2-2; TRBD1 matches at 10 bases. Read data end 1 residue before the CDR3 end; the end is taken from the germline J gene. In germline, CDR1 is KGHPV, CDR2 FQNQEV (reference sequence). This CDR3 region has 15 residues. The J segment lost 3 bases and the V segment lost 3 bases, leaving 1 base of the junction unmatched. Filled out from reference TRBV26 and TRBJ2-2, the complete variable domain reads NSKVIQTPRYLVKGQGQKAKMRCIPEKGHPVVFWYQQNKNNEFKFLINFQNQEVLQQIDMTEKRFSAECPSNSPCSLEIQSSEAGDSALYLCASSLGTGDTGQLYFGEGSKLTVL.

By share, this clone counts as medium-sized. Mouse germline and gene names are used. The CDR3 end falls 1 residue outside the read, so it is completed with the germline J gene. The J gene is TRBJ2-1, the V gene TRBV13-3; a possible D gene is TRBD2 (5 bases). This CDR3 is built from 15 residues. Per germline, CDR1 NNHDY and CDR2 SYVADS. V was cut by 3 bases and J by 1 base, with 11 bases left in between. The CDR3 region is CASSGIWENYAEQFF. The CDR3 DNA, read in part, is TGTGCCAGCAGTGGTATCTGGGAGAACTATGCTGAGCAGTTC.

Regarding this clone: The genes and germline here are from mouse. The read is 1 residue too short to cover the CDR3 end, so that end is filled in from the germline J gene. The chain employs TRBV26 and TRBJ1-6; 10 positions agree with TRBD1. TRBJ1-6 is an ORF, with its function uncertain. Germline trimming cut 6 bases from V and 3 bases from J; bases unmatched to any gene: 2. The CDR3 is 15 residues long. Germline CDR1 KGHPV, CDR2 FQNQEV (reference sequence). The sequenced CDR3 bases are TGTGCCAGCAGGCGGACAGGGGGCTATAATTCGCCCCTCTAC. Translating it yields CASRRTGGYNSPLY. From start to end, the CDR3 is CASRRTGGYNSPLYF.

Of note for this clone: The listed genes are named as in mouse. The CDR3 end lies 1 residue beyond the end of the read and is filled in from the germline J gene. J is TRBJ2-5 and V is TRBV26; 10 bases map to TRBD2. Losses at the gene ends were 6 bases for V and 2 bases for J; bases not matched to a gene: 5. Germline V CDR1 and CDR2: KGHPV, FQNQEV (reference sequence). CDR3 size: 15 residues. CDR3 bases read: TGTGCCAGCAGCCCCGACTGGGGGGCCCAAGACACCCAGTAC. Its protein is CASSPDWGAQDTQY. The full CDR3 reads CASSPDWGAQDTQYF.

Details on this clone: All gene names here are mouse names. The read finishes 1 residue shy of the CDR3 end, and the germline J gene is used to complete it. The V and J genes are TRBV3 and TRBJ2-7, with 7 positions matching TRBD1. The CDR3 contains 13 residues. Germline V CDR1 and CDR2: SNHLY, FYNGKV (reference sequence). Losses at the gene ends were 6 bases for V and 4 bases for J; bases not matched to a gene: 6. The CDR3 here is CASSLGTVYEQYF. The sequenced CDR3 bases are TGTGCCAGCAGTCTCGGGACAGTATATGAACAGTAC.

Regarding this clone: Genes and germline come from the mouse. CDR3 amino acids: CAWSLFGGYAEQFF. Incomplete CDR3 DNA: TGTGCCTGGAGTCTATTTGGGGGCTATGCTGAGCAGTTC. The V call is TRBV31, the J call TRBJ2-1, with TRBD2 as a possible D gene (6 bases). The CDR3 goes on 1 residue after the read ends, and that part is filled in from the germline J gene. V was cut by 0 bases and J by 3 bases, with 9 bases left in between. The CDR3 sequence is 14 residues long. Germline values: CDR1 GKSSPN, CDR2 SITVG.

This clone was picked up a small number of times. Gene names denote mouse genes. The read stops 1 residue short of the end of the CDR3; the missing end is completed from the germline J gene. This chain links TRBV3 with TRBJ2-2; no reliable D call. This CDR3 region has 13 residues. Per germline, CDR1 SNHLY and CDR2 FYNGKV (reference sequence). With 1 base removed from V and 4 bases from J, the gap between germline ends came to 4 bases. CDR3 DNA, as far as it was read: TGTGCCAGCAGCTTAGAGCTCACCGGGCAGCTCTAC. Its protein is CASSLELTGQLY. The entire CDR3 sequence reads CASSLELTGQLYF.

There are a few counts of this clone. Gene names refer to mouse genes. The read ends 1 residue shy of where the CDR3 ends; the end is completed using the germline J gene. V usage is TRBV16 and J usage is TRBJ1-6; no definite D call. TRBJ1-6 is identified as an open reading frame with a role that is uncertain. Germline CDR1 reads SGHSA; CDR2 reads FRNQAP. Trimming removed 6 bases at V and 0 bases at J, with 3 bases between. This CDR3 is 13 amino acids long. The CDR3 region is CASRFSYNSPLYF. The sequenced CDR3 bases are TGTGCAAGCAGGTTTTCCTATAATTCGCCCCTCTAC.

This clone is categorized as medium-sized (0.01 to 0.1%). Gene names denote mouse genes. The read is 1 residue too short to cover the CDR3 end, so that end is filled in from the germline J gene. The genes are TRBV26 and TRBJ2-3; no definite D call. From germline, CDR1 is KGHPV and CDR2 FQNQEV (reference sequence). Trimming took 2 bases from V and 0 from J, leaving 3 bases between them. This CDR3 is 13 amino acids long. Here the CDR3 reads CASSLNSAETLYF. CDR3 bases read: TGTGCCAGCAGTCTGAACAGTGCAGAAACGCTGTAT.

This clone is termed medium-sized (0.01 to 0.1%). The germline and genes are mouse ones. The read stops 1 residue short of the end of the CDR3; the missing end is completed from the germline J gene. The chain carries TRBV26 and TRBJ1-1, with D unclear. Germline V lookup: CDR1 KGHPV, CDR2 FQNQEV (reference sequence). The CDR3 totals 13 residues. V was trimmed by 3 bases and J by 1 base, leaving 6 bases between them. CDR3 protein: CASSLIGNTEVFF. The CDR3 DNA, read in part, is TGTGCCAGCAGTCTCATAGGGAACACAGAAGTCTTC.

This clone appeared a few times. Gene names denote mouse genes. The read falls 1 residue short of the CDR3 end, and the missing part is taken from the germline J gene. The chain couples TRBV26 to TRBJ1-4, with D hard to call. The V gene's germline CDR1 is KGHPV and CDR2 FQNQEV (reference sequence). The V and J ends lost 2 bases and 4 bases respectively, with 5 bases between them. The CDR3 contains 13 residues. CDR3 protein: CASSLIINERLFF. The part of the CDR3 DNA that was read is TGTGCCAGCAGTCTGATCATCAACGAAAGATTATTT. Variable domain in full (rest from reference TRBV26 and TRBJ1-4): NSKVIQTPRYLVKGQGQKAKMRCIPEKGHPVVFWYQQNKNNEFKFLINFQNQEVLQQIDMTEKRFSAECPSNSPCSLEIQSSEAGDSALYLCASSLIINERLFFGHGTKLSVL.

In regard to this clone: Here the gene names and germline are mouse. The read terminates 1 residue ahead of where the CDR3 ends, so the germline J gene completes it. The chain carries TRBV26 and TRBJ2-3; 11 bases are shared with TRBD1. CDR1 and CDR2 from the germline V gene are KGHPV and FQNQEV (reference sequence). This CDR3 is built from 13 residues. V shed 6 bases and J 8 bases; nucleotides not matched to a gene: 4. CDR3 in amino acids: CASRLGTGGTLYF. The CDR3 DNA, read in part, is TGTGCCAGCAGACTTGGGACAGGGGGAACGCTGTAT.

With respect to this clone: Gene labels here are mouse ones. The sequence runs out 1 residue before the end of the CDR3; the remainder is reconstructed from the germline J gene. The V gene is TRBV5, the J gene TRBJ2-5; maybe TRBD1 (6 bases). Germline V CDR1 and CDR2: LGHNA, YNLKQL (reference sequence). This CDR3 is built from 14 residues. V was clipped by 2 bases and J by 4 bases, with 10 bases between them. The DNA read from the CDR3 is TGTGCCAGCAGCCAACCGGGACACAAAGACACCCAGTAC. Its translation is CASSQPGHKDTQY. The complete CDR3 sequence is CASSQPGHKDTQYF.